This is a list of T cell receptor beta chains from one sample in a study of blood T cell repertoires in COVID-19. Assay: immunoSEQ multiplex PCR; the TCRdb copy retains only in-frame clones and omits some. Among some 220,000 clones listed, around 81% were seen once. The specimen sequenced was peripheral blood. The receptors were sampled from a woman aged 60 to 75 with acute or convalescent COVID-19. CDR3s include the opening cysteine and the closing phenylalanine or tryptophan. A D gene is named only where the DNA matches it firmly. Clone sizes are given selectively: once, few, many, or a class where the clone is expanded.

cdr3_aa: CASSLGSGYGYTF
cdr3_nt: TGCGCCAGCAGCTTGGGGTCAGGGTATGGCTACACCTTC
j_call: TRBJ1-2
clone_size: few
v_call: TRBV5-1
d_call: NA

cdr3_aa: CASSLISRYTEAFF
cdr3_nt: TGCGCCAGCAGCTTGATTTCTCGGTACACTGAAGCTTTCTTT
j_call: TRBJ1-1
clone_size: few
v_call: TRBV5-1
d_call: NA

cdr3_aa: CASSGWTSRDTGELFF
cdr3_nt: TGTGCCAGCAGCGGATGGACTAGTCGGGATACCGGGGAGCTGTTTTTT
j_call: TRBJ2-2
clone_size: NA
v_call: TRBV4-2
d_call: TRBD2

cdr3_aa: CASSLSAWGASSYNEQFF
cdr3_nt: TGCGCCAGCAGCTTGTCGGCGTGGGGAGCAAGCTCCTACAATGAGCAGTTCTTC
j_call: TRBJ2-1
clone_size: NA
v_call: TRBV5-1
d_call: NA

cdr3_aa: CAWSPDRAREKLFF
cdr3_nt: TGTGCCTGGAGTCCGGACAGAGCTCGTGAAAAACTGTTTTTT
j_call: TRBJ1-4
clone_size: once
v_call: TRBV30
d_call: NA

cdr3_aa: CASSARQGLRYEWANQPQHF
cdr3_nt: TGTGCCAGCTCAGCAAGACAGGGATTAAGGTACGAGTGGGCAAATCAGCCCCAGCATTTT
j_call: TRBJ1-5
clone_size: NA
v_call: TRBV18
d_call: TRBD1

cdr3_aa: CASSRDRDANYGYTF
cdr3_nt: TGCGCCAGCAGCCGGGACAGGGACGCGAACTATGGCTACACCTTC
j_call: TRBJ1-2
clone_size: NA
v_call: TRBV5-1
d_call: TRBD1

cdr3_aa: CASSHSETGGTYGYTF
cdr3_nt: TGTGCCAGTAGTCATAGTGAGACAGGGGGCACCTATGGCTACACCTTC
j_call: TRBJ1-2
clone_size: NA
v_call: TRBV19
d_call: TRBD1

cdr3_aa: CASSVGGGGVQETQYF
cdr3_nt: TGTGCCAGCAGCGTAGGGGGCGGGGGAGTCCAAGAGACCCAGTACTTC
j_call: TRBJ2-5
clone_size: NA
v_call: TRBV9
d_call: TRBD2

cdr3_aa: CASSYSQTGFEQYF
cdr3_nt: TGTGCCAGCAGTTACTCGCAAACAGGGTTCGAGCAGTACTTC
j_call: TRBJ2-7
clone_size: NA
v_call: TRBV6-2/TRBV6-3
d_call: NA

cdr3_aa: CASSPTSRGGVNTEAFF
cdr3_nt: TGCGCCAGCAGCCCGACCTCGAGAGGGGGGGTGAACACTGAAGCTTTCTTT
j_call: TRBJ1-1
clone_size: NA
v_call: TRBV4-1
d_call: NA

cdr3_aa: CASSPLEGLRGNTIYF
cdr3_nt: TGTGCCAGCTCACCGTTGGAGGGGCTAAGAGGAAACACCATATATTTT
j_call: TRBJ1-3
clone_size: NA
v_call: TRBV18
d_call: NA

cdr3_aa: CASSSGVATGELFF
cdr3_nt: TGTGCCAGCAGTTCAGGGGTGGCCACCGGGGAGCTGTTTTTT
j_call: TRBJ2-2
clone_size: NA
v_call: TRBV6-6
d_call: NA

cdr3_aa: CASSQVTSGGPHEQFF
cdr3_nt: TGTGCCAGCAGCCAAGTCACTAGCGGGGGGCCCCATGAGCAGTTCTTC
j_call: TRBJ2-1
clone_size: once
v_call: TRBV3-1/TRBV3-2
d_call: TRBD2

cdr3_aa: CASSQLPQGPIQYF
cdr3_nt: TGTGCCAGCAGCCAGCTACCACAGGGGCCCATTCAGTACTTC
j_call: TRBJ2-4
clone_size: NA
v_call: TRBV3-1/TRBV3-2
d_call: TRBD1

cdr3_aa: CASSYSGGAVETQYF
cdr3_nt: TGTGCCAGCAGTTACTCGGGCGGGGCCGTCGAGACCCAGTACTTC
j_call: TRBJ2-5
clone_size: NA
v_call: TRBV6-2/TRBV6-3
d_call: NA

cdr3_aa: CASSGTQGQPQHF
cdr3_nt: TGTGCCAGCAGCGGAACACAGGGTCAGCCCCAGCATTTT
j_call: TRBJ1-5
clone_size: NA
v_call: TRBV3-1/TRBV3-2
d_call: NA

cdr3_aa: CASSQESANEQFF
cdr3_nt: TGTGCCAGCAGCCAAGAGTCAGCGAATGAGCAGTTCTTC
j_call: TRBJ2-1
clone_size: NA
v_call: TRBV4-2
d_call: NA

cdr3_aa: CASSILGTSGGSGANVLTF
cdr3_nt: TGTGCCAGTAGTATACTGGGGACTAGCGGGGGCTCTGGGGCCAACGTCCTGACTTTC
j_call: TRBJ2-6
clone_size: NA
v_call: TRBV19
d_call: TRBD2

cdr3_aa: CASSEGQGIKKLFF
cdr3_nt: TGTGCCAGCAGCGAGGGGCAGGGGATAAAAAAACTGTTTTTT
j_call: TRBJ1-4
clone_size: NA
v_call: TRBV3-1/TRBV3-2
d_call: NA

cdr3_aa: CASSIASGGAGDTQYF
cdr3_nt: TGTGCCAGCAGTATCGCTAGCGGGGGGGCTGGGGATACGCAGTATTTT
j_call: TRBJ2-3
clone_size: NA
v_call: TRBV2
d_call: TRBD2

cdr3_aa: CASSPTGRLEKLFF
cdr3_nt: TGTGCCAGCTCACCGACAGGGAGGCTTGAAAAACTGTTTTTT
j_call: TRBJ1-4
clone_size: NA
v_call: TRBV18
d_call: TRBD1

cdr3_aa: CASSFFPSGAGELFF
cdr3_nt: TGTGCCAGCAGTTTCTTTCCGTCAGGGGCCGGGGAGCTGTTTTTT
j_call: TRBJ2-2
clone_size: NA
v_call: TRBV28
d_call: NA

cdr3_aa: CAWSTTRGRETQYF
cdr3_nt: TGTGCCTGGAGCACCACTAGGGGGAGAGAGACCCAGTACTTC
j_call: TRBJ2-5
clone_size: NA
v_call: TRBV30
d_call: NA

cdr3_aa: CASSPFDRRGEQFF
cdr3_nt: TGTGCCAGCTCACCCTTTGACCGGCGGGGTGAGCAGTTCTTC
j_call: TRBJ2-1
clone_size: NA
v_call: TRBV18
d_call: NA

cdr3_aa: CASGSRGYEQYF
cdr3_nt: TGTGCCAGCGGAAGCCGGGGCTACGAGCAGTACTTC
j_call: TRBJ2-7
clone_size: NA
v_call: TRBV28
d_call: NA

cdr3_aa: CASKKTANTEAFF
cdr3_nt: TGTGCCAGCAAGAAGACAGCGAACACTGAAGCTTTCTTT
j_call: TRBJ1-1
clone_size: once
v_call: TRBV12-3/TRBV12-4
d_call: NA

cdr3_aa: CASSLEVRASTDTQYF
cdr3_nt: TGTGCCAGCAGCTTAGAGGTCAGGGCTAGCACAGATACGCAGTATTTT
j_call: TRBJ2-3
clone_size: few
v_call: TRBV11-2
d_call: NA

cdr3_aa: CARHRRKNYGYTF
cdr3_nt: TGTGCCAGACACAGGCGAAAGAACTATGGCTACACCTTC
j_call: TRBJ1-2
clone_size: NA
v_call: TRBV2
d_call: NA

cdr3_aa: CASSGVRGNEQFF
cdr3_nt: TGTGCCAGCAGCGGAGTCAGGGGCAATGAGCAGTTCTTC
j_call: TRBJ2-1
clone_size: NA
v_call: TRBV9
d_call: NA

cdr3_aa: CASSLANTGELFF
cdr3_nt: TGTGCCAGCAGTCTCGCGAACACCGGGGAGCTGTTTTTT
j_call: TRBJ2-2
clone_size: NA
v_call: TRBV27
d_call: NA

cdr3_aa: CASSLPPHSSYEQYF
cdr3_nt: TGTGCCAGCAGCTTACCCCCACATTCCTCCTACGAGCAGTACTTC
j_call: TRBJ2-7
clone_size: once
v_call: TRBV5-4
d_call: NA

cdr3_aa: CASSKNTNSPLHF
cdr3_nt: TGTGCCAGCAGCAAGAACACTAATTCACCCCTCCACTTT
j_call: TRBJ1-6
clone_size: NA
v_call: TRBV9
d_call: NA

cdr3_aa: CASSLGLRGAQETQYF
cdr3_nt: TGTGCCAGCAGCTTGGGTTTGCGGGGGGCCCAAGAGACCCAGTACTTC
j_call: TRBJ2-5
clone_size: NA
v_call: TRBV7-2
d_call: TRBD2

cdr3_aa: CASSGTLSGVLYEQYF
cdr3_nt: TGTGCCAGCAGTGGCACTTTGTCAGGGGTTTTATACGAGCAGTACTTC
j_call: TRBJ2-7
clone_size: few
v_call: TRBV27
d_call: NA

cdr3_aa: CASKVPDRDYGYTF
cdr3_nt: TGTGCCAGTAAGGTACCTGACAGGGACTATGGCTACACCTTC
j_call: TRBJ1-2
clone_size: NA
v_call: TRBV19
d_call: TRBD1

cdr3_aa: CASSFSGGGYTF
cdr3_nt: TGTGCCAGCAGCTTTTCAGGGGGTGGCTACACCTTC
j_call: TRBJ1-2
clone_size: NA
v_call: TRBV5-6
d_call: TRBD1

cdr3_aa: CASSQDWVGGSGNTIYF
cdr3_nt: TGTGCCAGCAGCCAAGATTGGGTGGGGGGCTCTGGAAACACCATATATTTT
j_call: TRBJ1-3
clone_size: NA
v_call: TRBV4-2
d_call: NA

cdr3_aa: CASSETRTGRNSPLHF
cdr3_nt: TGTGCCAGCAGTGAAACCCGGACAGGGCGGAATTCACCCCTCCACTTT
j_call: TRBJ1-6
clone_size: NA
v_call: TRBV2
d_call: TRBD1

cdr3_aa: CASSLGRSYYEQYF
cdr3_nt: TGTGCCAGCAGCCTAGGACGGAGCTACTACGAGCAGTACTTC
j_call: TRBJ2-7
clone_size: NA
v_call: TRBV7-2
d_call: NA

cdr3_aa: CASSDGPKQFF
cdr3_nt: TGTGCCAGCAGTGACGGTCCTAAGCAGTTCTTC
j_call: TRBJ2-1
clone_size: NA
v_call: TRBV6-4
d_call: NA

cdr3_aa: CASSITSSTGELFF
cdr3_nt: TGTGCCAGTAGTATAACCTCCAGCACCGGGGAGCTGTTTTTT
j_call: TRBJ2-2
clone_size: few
v_call: TRBV19
d_call: NA

cdr3_aa: CASSDTATGGRGYTF
cdr3_nt: TGTGCCAGCAGTGACACCGCAACAGGGGGCAGGGGCTACACCTTC
j_call: TRBJ1-2
clone_size: NA
v_call: TRBV6-1
d_call: TRBD1

cdr3_aa: CASSDRVFSGANVLTF
cdr3_nt: TGTGCCAGCAGCGACAGGGTTTTTTCTGGGGCCAACGTCCTGACTTTC
j_call: TRBJ2-6
clone_size: NA
v_call: TRBV2
d_call: TRBD1

cdr3_aa: CASSYYGGGQTGELFF
cdr3_nt: TGTGCCAGCAGTTACTACGGGGGGGGGCAGACCGGGGAGCTGTTTTTT
j_call: TRBJ2-2
clone_size: NA
v_call: TRBV6-2/TRBV6-3
d_call: TRBD2

cdr3_aa: CASSQGTGRVQPQHF
cdr3_nt: TGTGCCAGCAGCCAAGGGACAGGGAGGGTTCAGCCCCAGCATTTT
j_call: TRBJ1-5
clone_size: many
v_call: TRBV3-1/TRBV3-2
d_call: TRBD1

cdr3_aa: CASSQIQGNTEAFF
cdr3_nt: TGTGCCAGCAGCCAAATACAGGGAAACACTGAAGCTTTCTTT
j_call: TRBJ1-1
clone_size: NA
v_call: TRBV3-1/TRBV3-2
d_call: NA

cdr3_aa: CASSPYPGVGEQYF
cdr3_nt: TGTGCCAGCAGCCCCTATCCAGGGGTGGGTGAGCAGTACTTC
j_call: TRBJ2-7
clone_size: NA
v_call: TRBV7-8
d_call: NA

cdr3_aa: CASNTTQGRPTEAFF
cdr3_nt: TGTGCCAGCAACACTACCCAGGGAAGACCCACTGAAGCTTTCTTT
j_call: TRBJ1-1
clone_size: few
v_call: TRBV27
d_call: NA

cdr3_aa: CASSYGGLTEAFF
cdr3_nt: TGTGCCAGTAGCTACGGGGGGCTCACTGAAGCTTTCTTT
j_call: TRBJ1-1
clone_size: NA
v_call: TRBV19
d_call: NA

cdr3_aa: CASSPPGGVEKLFF
cdr3_nt: TGTGCCAGCAGCCCGCCCGGGGGTGTTGAAAAACTGTTTTTT
j_call: TRBJ1-4
clone_size: once
v_call: TRBV9
d_call: NA

cdr3_aa: CASGQGQGRNEQFF
cdr3_nt: TGTGCTAGTGGCCAGGGACAGGGAAGGAATGAGCAGTTCTTC
j_call: TRBJ2-1
clone_size: NA
v_call: TRBV12-5
d_call: TRBD1

cdr3_aa: CASSYTLRAYNSPLHF
cdr3_nt: TGTGCCAGCAGTTACACTTTGAGGGCCTATAATTCACCCCTCCACTTT
j_call: TRBJ1-6
clone_size: NA
v_call: TRBV6-2/TRBV6-3
d_call: NA

cdr3_aa: CASSLAGGTQWEQFF
cdr3_nt: TGCGCCAGCAGCTTGGCAGGGGGCACTCAATGGGAGCAGTTCTTC
j_call: TRBJ2-1
clone_size: NA
v_call: TRBV5-1
d_call: TRBD1

cdr3_aa: CASRTGVGETYEQYF
cdr3_nt: TGCGCCAGCAGGACAGGGGTTGGAGAGACCTACGAGCAGTACTTC
j_call: TRBJ2-7
clone_size: NA
v_call: TRBV10-1
d_call: TRBD1

cdr3_aa: CSVAGQGGTEAFF
cdr3_nt: TGCAGCGTCGCGGGACAGGGGGGAACTGAAGCTTTCTTT
j_call: TRBJ1-1
clone_size: NA
v_call: TRBV29-1
d_call: TRBD1

cdr3_aa: CASSYGCTARNQPQHF
cdr3_nt: TGTGCCAGCAGTTATGGTTGTACAGCCCGCAATCAGCCCCAGCATTTT
j_call: TRBJ1-5
clone_size: NA
v_call: TRBV6-9
d_call: NA

cdr3_aa: CASSPGQGRVEKLFF
cdr3_nt: TGTGCCAGCAGCCCGGGACAGGGGAGGGTTGAAAAACTGTTTTTT
j_call: TRBJ1-4
clone_size: once
v_call: TRBV3-1/TRBV3-2
d_call: TRBD1